The sequence of this TCR beta chain was determined in a study of OX40 agonist ivuxolimab in advanced cancers. On the study more broadly: The patients' treatment was ivuxolimab, an agonistic anti-OX40 (CD134) antibody. Study-wide results and limits: Expanded clones tended on average to be more numerous among CD8+ T cells than CD4+. At 0.1 to 3.0 mg/kg and by week 6, clonal expansion occurred in CD4+ and CD8+ blood T cells.

Baseline, cycle 4 day 1, and cycle 7 day 1 were the blood sampling points. V shed 1 base, J shed 4 bases, and the junction held 5 bases outside the gene matches. This CDR3 region has 15 residues. Germline V lookup: CDR1 SGHVS, CDR2 FQNEAQ. A note on this clone: Antigen: not known.

Produced via immunoSEQ multiplex PCR; TCRdb's table is partial and in-frame only. The sample gives about 79,000 clones, around 92% of which show up once; 0.5% to 0.65% is in the top ten. The chain carries TRBV7-8 and TRBJ2-7; 9 positions agree with TRBD2. This clonotype originated in an adult with an advanced solid tumor such as melanoma, head and neck, liver or kidney cancer. The sequencing here drew on CD4+ or CD8+ T cells sorted from blood, taken in a trial of the OX40 agonist ivuxolimab. The CDR3 coding sequence is TGTGCCAGCAGCTTAGGCGGGAGGGGAGGGTACGAGCAGTACTTC. This translates into CASSLGGRGGYEQYF.